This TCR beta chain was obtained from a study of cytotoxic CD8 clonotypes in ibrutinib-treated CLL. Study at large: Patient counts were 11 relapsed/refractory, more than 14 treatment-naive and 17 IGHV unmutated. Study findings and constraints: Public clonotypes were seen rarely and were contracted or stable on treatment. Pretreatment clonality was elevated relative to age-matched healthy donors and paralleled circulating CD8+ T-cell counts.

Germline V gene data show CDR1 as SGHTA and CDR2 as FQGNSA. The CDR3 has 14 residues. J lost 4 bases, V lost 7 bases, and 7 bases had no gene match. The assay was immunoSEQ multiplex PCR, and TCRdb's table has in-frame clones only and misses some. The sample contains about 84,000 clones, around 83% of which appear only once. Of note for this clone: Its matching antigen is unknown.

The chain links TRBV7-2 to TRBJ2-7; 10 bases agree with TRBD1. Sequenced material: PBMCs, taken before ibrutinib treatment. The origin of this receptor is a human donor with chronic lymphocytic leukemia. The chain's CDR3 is CASTIDRGPYEQYF. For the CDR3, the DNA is TGTGCCAGCACGATCGACAGGGGGCCTTACGAGCAGTACTTC.